These 31 T cell receptor beta chains were sequenced from one sample in a study of vaccination and CD4 T cells after COVID-19. Time point specified: late sampling 161 to 241 days after vaccination in a few convalescent patients. As to treatment: roughly 10-day PBMC culture with coronavirus spike peptide pools or control peptides (ViraFEST assay). Which antigens these TCRs recognize remains unknown. Sequence data for DNA of cultured CD4+ T cells were generated by the Oncomine TCR Beta short-read assay. MiXCR was run by TCRdb on the PCR reads, yielding one entry per CDR3 protein. The data show about 26,000 distinct CDR3 sequences, with 40% to 45% seen just once and roughly 4.9% held by the top ten. Sequenced here: CD4+ T cells from blood, cultured in vitro, sampled about 7 months after SARS-CoV-2 vaccination. The receptors here all came from a human donor who had recovered from COVID-19.

The chain links TRBV6-1 to TRBJ1-1; D is unresolved. V was shortened by 7 bases and J by 9 bases, with 12 bases between the two germline ends. CDR3 length: 11 amino acids. Looked up from germline, CDR1 is MNHNS and CDR2 is SASEGT. The CDR3 bases are TGTGCCAGCACCACCGGGTCTCAAGCTTTCTTT. Its translation: CASTTGSQAFF.

The gene calls are TRBV12-3 or TRBV12-4 and TRBJ1-5; 9 positions match TRBD1. The CDR3 is made up of 14 amino acids. J was trimmed by 4 bases and V by 6 bases; bases with no gene match: 4. This chain's CDR3 is CASRGQGSNQPQHF. The CDR3 DNA follows: TGTGCCAGCAGGGGACAGGGTTCAAATCAGCCCCAGCATTTT.

The V and J genes are TRBV19 and TRBJ2-5, with 9 bases aligning to TRBD2. V trimming: 5 bases; J trimming: 7 bases; junction bases outside the gene matches: 8. The CDR3 spans 14 residues. Germline V gene data show CDR1 as LNHDA and CDR2 as SQIVND (reference sequence). CDR3 protein: CASSPGTSLGTQYF. The CDR3, as DNA: TGTGCCAGTAGTCCTGGGACTAGCTTGGGGACCCAGTACTTC.

The chain joins TRBV27 to TRBJ1-5; 7 bases are a match to TRBD1. Germline CDR1 MNHEY, CDR2 SMNVEV (reference sequence). The ends lost 6 bases at V and 5 bases at J; junction bases unmatched: 10. This CDR3 has 15 amino acids. This CDR3 is CASRHRQGYDQPQHF. DNA of the CDR3: TGTGCCAGCAGACATAGACAGGGTTACGATCAGCCCCAGCATTTT.

The chain combines TRBV5-1 with TRBJ2-7; D remains unclear. This CDR3 contains 14 residues. Trimming left V 2 bases short and J 0 bases short, with 9 bases between. Germline CDR1 and CDR2: SGHRS and YFSETQ. In nucleotides, the CDR3 is TGCGCCAGCAGCTTACCTTGGTCCTCCTACGAGCAGTACTTC. Amino acids: CASSLPWSSYEQYF.

V and J are TRBV4-1 and TRBJ2-5; D call uncertain. Per the germline V gene, CDR1 is MGHRA and CDR2 is YSYEKL. Between the trimmed V and J ends, which lost 1 base and 1 base, there was a span of 4 bases. The CDR3 is made up of 13 amino acids. The CDR3 DNA reads TGCGCCAGCAGCCAAGGACCCCAAGAGACCCAGTACTTC. This encodes CASSQGPQETQYF.

This clonotype was recorded a few times. The chain combines TRBV4-2 with TRBJ2-5; 11 bases line up with TRBD1. With 2 bases clipped from V and 4 bases from J, the junction kept 9 bases outside the gene matches. Germline V gene sequence: CDR1 LGHNA, CDR2 YNFKEQ. CDR3 length: 17 residues. The CDR3, as DNA: TGTGCCAGCAGCCAAAAGGGCCCGGGACAGGGGGGAGAGACCCAGTACTTC. It encodes CASSQKGPGQGGETQYF.

The chain combines TRBV7-6 with TRBJ2-6; D perhaps matches TRBD2 (6 bases). Per the germline V gene, CDR1 is SGHVS and CDR2 is FNYEAQ. The CDR3 extends over 15 amino acids. V was clipped by 6 bases and J by 4 bases, with 13 bases between them. For the CDR3, the DNA is TGTGCCAGCAGGCGGGGCATTTCCGGGGCCAACGTCCTGACTTTC. Its protein is CASRRGISGANVLTF. The variable domain in full, with the rest retrieved from reference TRBV7-6 and TRBJ2-6, is GAGVSQSPRYKVTKRGQDVALRCDPISGHVSLYWYRQALGQGPEFLTYFNYEAQQDKSGLPNDRFSAERPEGSISTLTIQRTEQRDSAMYRCASRRGISGANVLTFGAGSRLTVL.

This clonotype has a handful of counts. The V and J genes are TRBV24-1 and TRBJ2-5; 12 nucleotides line up with TRBD2. Germline loops: CDR1 KGHDR, CDR2 SFDVKD. This CDR3 spans 17 amino acids. J lost 2 bases, V lost 2 bases, and 5 bases had no gene match. The CDR3 region is CATSDSGTSGLQETQYF. In DNA form, the CDR3 reads TGTGCCACCAGTGATTCCGGGACTAGCGGGCTGCAAGAGACCCAGTACTTC.

The chain carries TRBV6-5 and TRBJ2-1; TRBD2 agrees at 8 bases. CDR3 size: 15 residues. Germline trimming cut 0 bases from V and 9 bases from J; bases unmatched to any gene: 7. In germline, CDR1 is MNHEY, CDR2 SVGAGI. The CDR3 reads CASSYSGLEGGEQFF. The CDR3, as DNA: TGTGCCAGCAGTTACTCGGGACTAGAGGGGGGTGAGCAGTTCTTC.

This clonotype was counted a few times. The gene calls are TRBV15 and TRBJ2-3; 8 bases are a match to TRBD1. Germline lookup yields CDR1 LNHNV and CDR2 YYDKDF (reference sequence). The CDR3 is 16 amino acids. J was trimmed by 6 bases and V by 0 bases; bases with no gene match: 8. The CDR3 is CATSRDRGLVGDTQYF. DNA for the CDR3: TGTGCCACCAGCAGAGACAGGGGGCTAGTCGGGGATACGCAGTATTTT.

V and J are TRBV5-4 and TRBJ2-1; TRBD2 is a possible D gene (5 bases). Per germline, CDR1 SGHNT and CDR2 YYREEE (reference sequence). Trimming cost V 0 bases and J 6 bases, with 13 bases left between them. The CDR3 length is 15 residues. In DNA, the CDR3 is TGTGCCAGCAGCTTGGGCGGGTCCACGGGCAATGAGCAGTTCTTC. It codes for CASSLGGSTGNEQFF.

The chain links TRBV28 to TRBJ2-7; 8 nucleotides line up with TRBD2. V dropped 5 bases and J dropped 1; count of bases not matched to a gene: 7. The CDR3 sequence is 15 residues long. Per the germline V gene, CDR1 is MDHEN and CDR2 is SYDVKM. The DNA of the CDR3 is TGTGCCAGCAGTCCCTGGACGGGGGGGTCCTACGAGCAGTACTTC. Its translation: CASSPWTGGSYEQYF. The entire variable domain, with the rest obtained from reference TRBV28 and TRBJ2-7, is as follows: DVKVTQSSRYLVKRTGEKVFLECVQDMDHENMFWYRQDPGLGLRLIYFSYDVKMKEKGDIPEGYSVSREKKERFSLILESASTNQTSMYLCASSPWTGGSYEQYFGPGTRLTVT.

This clonotype was counted a few times. This rearrangement joins TRBV29-1 to TRBJ2-3; maybe TRBD1 (5 bases). V lost 3 bases and J lost 2, with 6 bases in between. CDR1 and CDR2 from the germline V gene are SQVTM and ANQGSEA. CDR3 length: 12 residues. The CDR3 coding sequence is TGCAGCGTTGAGGACACCACAGATACGCAGTATTTT. As protein: CSVEDTTDTQYF.

This chain links TRBV20-1 with TRBJ2-2; D remains ambiguous. The germline CDR1 and CDR2 sequences are DFQATT and SNEGSKA (reference sequence). CDR3 length equals 13 residues. V shed 3 bases and J shed 2 bases, with 7 bases lying between them. The CDR3 coding sequence is TGCAGTGCTAGTTCTACTAACACCGGGGAGCTGTTTTTT. Amino acid sequence: CSASSTNTGELFF.

The genes are TRBV20-1 and TRBJ1-2; a weak D match, TRBD1 (6 bases). The CDR3 spans 12 residues. The germline CDR1 and CDR2 sequences are DFQATT and SNEGSKA (reference sequence). V was shortened by 8 bases and J by 3 bases, with 13 bases between the two germline ends. CDR3 DNA: TGCAGTTTAATTAACAGGGACTATGGCTACACCTTC. It specifies CSLINRDYGYTF.

Only a few counts were recorded for this clonotype. This chain links TRBV7-8 with TRBJ1-6; the D is unclear. Germline V CDR1 and CDR2: SGHVS, FQNEAQ. The V end was cut by 1 base, the J end by 8 bases, with 9 bases between. This CDR3 has 14 amino acids. The CDR3 here is CASSLGVRDSPLHF. The CDR3, as DNA: TGTGCCAGCAGCTTAGGTGTGAGAGATTCACCCCTCCACTTT.

As regards this clonotype: Compared with germline, one end of the junction differs, possibly owing to a read error. The chain couples TRBV20-1 to TRBJ2-7; either TRBD1 or TRBD2 may supply D (5 bases each). From germline, CDR1 is DFQATT and CDR2 SNEGSKA (reference sequence). This CDR3 contains 13 residues. In DNA, the CDR3 is TGCAGTGCTAGTTATGGGGGATCCTACGGGCAGTACTTC. Translation gives CSASYGGSYGQYF.

V and J are TRBV20-1 and TRBJ2-3; 7 bases agree with TRBD2. With V trimmed by 3 bases and J by 0 bases, 0 bases remained unmatched. CDR1 and CDR2 (germline): DFQATT, SNEGSKA (reference sequence). The CDR3 loop spans 13 amino acids. In DNA, the CDR3 is TGCAGTGCTAGGCGGGGGAGCACAGATACGCAGTATTTT. This encodes CSARRGSTDTQYF.

The chain carries TRBV25-1 and TRBJ1-2; D remains ambiguous. Trimming removed 4 bases at V and 3 bases at J, with 15 bases between. Per germline, CDR1 MGHDK and CDR2 SYGVNS. This CDR3 spans 15 amino acids. The CDR3 region is CASSAAGPLDYGYTF. The CDR3 DNA is TGTGCCAGCAGTGCCGCTGGACCCCTCGACTATGGCTACACCTTC.

In its sample, this clonotype was seen a few times. The chain recombines TRBV7-2 with TRBJ2-3; D gene uncertain. CDR3 size: 18 residues. Trimming took 0 bases from V and 4 from J, leaving 20 bases between them. The germline CDR1 and CDR2 sequences are SGHTA and FQGNSA. DNA of the CDR3: TGTGCCAGCAGCTTAGCAGGTCCTTTGGGCGCCCTCGCAGATACGCAGTATTTT. It specifies CASSLAGPLGALADTQYF.

V gene TRBV20-1 combines with J gene TRBJ2-5; 7 bases map to TRBD1. Trimming cost V 2 bases and J 6 bases; bases outside gene matches: 15. CDR1 is DFQATT, CDR2 SNEGSKA, per germline (reference sequence). The CDR3 contains 16 residues. In nucleotides, the CDR3 is TGCAGTGCTAGATCCGCCGGGACAGCAAATCAAAAGACCCAGTACTTC. Its protein is CSARSAGTANQKTQYF.

The chain links TRBV7-9 to TRBJ2-7, with TRBD2 as a possible D gene (5 bases). Trimming removed 3 bases at V and 1 base at J, with 10 bases between. CDR3 length: 14 residues. CDR1 SEHNR and CDR2 FQNEAQ come from the germline V gene (reference sequence). The CDR3 region has the DNA TGTGCCAGCAGCTTCCACAGCGGTTCCTACGAGCAGTACTTC. Amino acid sequence: CASSFHSGSYEQYF.

The chain uses TRBV10-3 and TRBJ1-1, with D hard to call. The CDR3 length is 11 residues. Germline loops: CDR1 ENHRY, CDR2 SYGVKD. The V and J ends lost 6 bases and 2 bases respectively, with 4 bases between them. The CDR3 reads CAIRGNTEAFF. CDR3 sequence (DNA): TGTGCCATCAGGGGTAACACTGAAGCTTTCTTT.

The gene calls are TRBV7-2 and TRBJ2-2; tentatively, D is TRBD2 (7 bases). This CDR3 region has 16 residues. The germline V gene encodes CDR1 SGHTA and CDR2 FQGNSA. V was cut by 4 bases and J by 1 base, with 13 bases left in between. The DNA of the CDR3 is TGTGCCAGCAGCTCAAGGGGGGGGGTGAACACCGGGGAGCTGTTTTTT. Its protein is CASSSRGGVNTGELFF. The full variable domain, completed using reference TRBV7-2 and TRBJ2-2, is GAGVSQSPSNKVTEKGKDVELRCDPISGHTALYWYRQSLGQGLEFLIYFQGNSAPDKSGLPSDRFSAERTGGSVSTLTIQRTQQEDSAVYLCASSSRGGVNTGELFFGEGSRLTVL.

The chain employs TRBV2 and TRBJ2-5; D uncertain. The V end lost 1 base, the J end lost 4 bases, and 4 bases lay between the germline ends. This CDR3 is built from 12 residues. Germline V gene data show CDR1 as SNHLY and CDR2 as FYNNEI. DNA of the CDR3: TGTGCCAGCAGTGAAGAGGGAGAGACCCAGTACTTC. This codes for CASSEEGETQYF.

This chain uses TRBV7-2 with TRBJ1-2; D remains ambiguous. V lost 1 base to trimming and J lost 7 bases, with 13 bases between them. The CDR3 has 14 amino acids. The germline V gene has CDR1 SGHTA and CDR2 FQGNSA. CDR3 nucleotides: TGTGCCAGCAGCTTAGGATGGGGTCGGGTTGGCTACACCTTC. As protein: CASSLGWGRVGYTF. Using reference TRBV7-2 and TRBJ1-2 for the parts outside the CDR3, the full variable domain is GAGVSQSPSNKVTEKGKDVELRCDPISGHTALYWYRQSLGQGLEFLIYFQGNSAPDKSGLPSDRFSAERTGGSVSTLTIQRTQQEDSAVYLCASSLGWGRVGYTFGSGTRLTVV.

The genes are TRBV20-1 and TRBJ2-1, with 7 bases identical to TRBD2. The germline gives CDR1 DFQATT, CDR2 SNEGSKA (reference sequence). The V gene end was trimmed by 0 bases and the J gene end by 5 bases; junction bases not matched to a gene: 7. CDR3 length: 15 amino acids. The CDR3 DNA reads as TGCAGTGCTAGAGAAGGCGGGAGCGGGCACAATGAGCAGTTCTTC. Protein: CSAREGGSGHNEQFF.

V usage is TRBV19 and J usage is TRBJ1-5; the D gene is possibly TRBD1 (5 bases). The CDR3 extends over 19 amino acids. In germline, CDR1 is LNHDA, CDR2 SQIVND (reference sequence). Trimming removed 7 bases from V and 1 base from J, with 26 bases in between. CDR3 protein: CASMGLEGRGLVSNQPQHF. DNA of the CDR3: TGTGCCAGTATGGGACTTGAGGGGCGCGGGTTGGTGAGCAATCAGCCCCAGCATTTT. Complete variable domain (other parts from reference TRBV19 and TRBJ1-5): DGGITQSPKYLFRKEGQNVTLSCEQNLNHDAMYWYRQDPGQGLRLIYYSQIVNDFQKGDIAEGYSVSREKKESFPLTVTSAQKNPTAFYLCASMGLEGRGLVSNQPQHFGDGTRLSIL.

The table lists this clonotype with a count of one. The rearrangement links TRBV28 to TRBJ2-2; no firm D call. V lost 5 bases and J 11 bases, leaving 12 bases between the germline ends. Germline loops: CDR1 MDHEN, CDR2 SYDVKM. CDR3 size: 12 residues. The CDR3 protein is CASSPPRRELFF. The CDR3 region has the DNA TGTGCCAGCAGTCCGCCCCGTAGAGAGCTGTTTTTT.

This clonotype occurred a few times. The chain carries TRBV12-3 or TRBV12-4 and TRBJ2-7; D gene ambiguous. V lost 5 bases, J lost 4 bases, and 18 bases lay in between. This CDR3 is built from 15 residues. CDR3 bases: TGTGCCAGCAGTACGGGCCTCCGGTCGGATTACGAGCAGTACTTC. It is translated as CASSTGLRSDYEQYF.